The sequence of this T cell receptor (beta chain) was determined in a study of identical twins. This clonotype has at least ten counts. The target antigen is unknown. TCRdb re-analysed the 5' RACE reads in MiXCR, keeping a single row per CDR3 protein. The table has 750,000 to 950,000 distinct CDR3 sequences, over 9% seen once. Notes on the study in general: For zero-insertion analyses, partial confounding could come from invariant MAIT and iNKT cells. Abundant beta clonotypes from cord blood bore fewer insertions; memory repertoires lacked this pattern. Cross-sectional statistical analysis was relied on for the conclusions, without the same donors being followed.

V dropped 4 bases and J dropped 6 bases, with 13 bases sitting between them. CDR3 length: 14 residues. Looked up from germline, CDR1 is SGHRS and CDR2 is YFSETQ. These data were also filed under a second study, of yellow fever vaccine responses in identical twins. That paper adds: Twins reportedly mounted vaccine T cell responses that seemed partly convergent, partly personalized.

The sequenced sample was PBMCs. This chain joins TRBV5-1 and TRBJ2-2; possibly TRBD1 for D (5 bases). This TCR was recovered from a woman aged 18-30 years in good health. CDR3 nucleotides: TGCGCCAGCAGCGGCACGTTAGGGGCCGGGGAGCTGTTTTTT. This codes for CASSGTLGAGELFF.